The 22 T cell receptor beta chains presented below share a single source sample, sequenced in a study of cytomegalovirus exposure and HLA in healthy donors. The PCR contained 60 Vbeta and 13 Jbeta primers. The method was immunoSEQ multiplex PCR; TCRdb's version includes in-frame clones alone and lacks a portion of them. Recorded here are some 76,000 clones; the top ten clones represent about 2.4%. The material sequenced was PBMCs. The receptor set was obtained from a female donor in good health and CMV-seropositive.

The V gene is TRBV4-1, the J gene TRBJ1-2, with D perhaps TRBD1 (6 bases). CDR1 is MGHRA and CDR2 is YSYEKL in the germline V gene. The CDR3 runs to 12 residues. V lost 6 bases, J lost 4 bases, and 9 bases lay in between. CDR3 coding DNA: TGCGCCAGCAGTGGCAGGGGCTATGGCTACACCTTC. Protein product: CASSGRGYGYTF.

Written as DNA, the CDR3 is TGCGCCAGCAGTGAGTCCAGGCTACAGGGGGGGAGGACTGAAGCTTTCTTT. Protein: CASSESRLQGGRTEAFF. V and J are TRBV10-1 and TRBJ1-1; TRBD1 matches at 8 bases. Per the germline V gene, CDR1 is WNHNN and CDR2 is SYGVQD (reference sequence). The CDR3 covers 17 residues. The V segment lost 0 bases and the J segment 5 bases; nucleotides outside the gene matches: 11.

The CDR3 nucleotides read TGCGCCAGCAGCTTCGTCGGGGACCAAGAGACCCAGTACTTC. This codes for CASSFVGDQETQYF. This chain joins TRBV5-1 and TRBJ2-5; TRBD2 might be the D (5 bases). V lost 2 bases and J lost 0, with 8 bases in between. This CDR3 comprises 14 residues. Germline-derived CDR1 and CDR2 are SGHRS and YFSETQ.

The genes are TRBV7-2 and TRBJ2-1; maybe TRBD1 (5 bases). Germline CDR1 is SGHTA and CDR2 is FQGNSA. CDR3 size: 13 residues. V was pared by 3 bases and J by 6 bases, with 9 bases between. CDR3 protein: CASSFKGVNEQFF. CDR3 bases: TGTGCCAGCAGCTTTAAAGGGGTCAATGAGCAGTTCTTC.

The chain employs TRBV4-3 and TRBJ2-7, with TRBD1 matching 10 bases. V lost 0 bases, J lost 2 bases, and 4 bases stayed unmatched. Germline CDR1 LGHNA, CDR2 YSLEER. CDR3 length: 16 residues. Here the CDR3 DNA reads TGCGCCAGCAGCCAAGATCGTGGGACAGGGGCCTACGAGCAGTACTTC. Encoded protein: CASSQDRGTGAYEQYF.

J is TRBJ2-3 and V is TRBV10-3, with 9 bases that match TRBD2. V shed 1 base, J shed 0 bases, and the junction held 2 bases outside the gene matches. This CDR3 has 16 amino acids. Looked up from germline, CDR1 is ENHRY and CDR2 is SYGVKD. CDR3: CAISEFGTSSTDTQYF. CDR3 DNA: TGTGCCATCAGTGAGTTTGGGACTAGCAGCACAGATACGCAGTATTTT.

V gene TRBV7-9 combines with J gene TRBJ2-5, with a possible D match to TRBD1 (6 bases). Deletions cut 4 bases from V and 7 bases from J, with 13 bases between. Germline assignment: CDR1 SEHNR and CDR2 FQNEAQ (reference sequence). This CDR3 region has 13 residues. The CDR3 coding sequence is TGTGCCAGCAGCTCACAACAGGGTGGGACCCAGTACTTC. Protein: CASSSQQGGTQYF.

The CDR3, as DNA: TGTGTTACGGGACAGAACTATGGCTACACCTTC. Protein: CVTGQNYGYTF. V usage is TRBV28 and J usage is TRBJ1-2; 7 bases agree with TRBD1. Germline V gene lookup returns CDR1 MDHEN and CDR2 SYDVKM. The CDR3 runs to 11 residues.

V gene TRBV7-2 combines with J gene TRBJ1-1; D is possibly TRBD1 (5 bases). Germline V gene data show CDR1 as SGHTA and CDR2 as FQGNSA. Trimming pared 3 bases from V and 0 bases from J, leaving 8 bases between. CDR3 length: 14 amino acids. CDR3 amino acids: CASSLQGVNTEAFF. CDR3 in DNA: TGTGCCAGCAGCTTGCAGGGTGTGAACACTGAAGCTTTCTTT.

The rearrangement links TRBV10-3 to TRBJ2-2; 13 positions match TRBD2. The CDR3 extends over 16 amino acids. Germline V CDR1 and CDR2: ENHRY, SYGVKD. Unmatched junction bases numbered 2, after V lost 6 bases and J lost 1 base. CDR3 DNA: TGTGCCATCAGACTAGCGGGGGGGGAGAACACCGGGGAGCTGTTTTTT. It yields the protein CAIRLAGGENTGELFF.

The chain employs TRBV5-4 and TRBJ1-2; TRBD1 matches 9 bases. The CDR3 extends over 14 amino acids. Looked up from germline, CDR1 is SGHNT and CDR2 is YYREEE (reference sequence). Trimming removed 4 bases from V and 4 bases from J; junction bases left unmatched: 5. CDR3: CASSGDRVTYGYTF. The CDR3 DNA is TGTGCCAGCAGCGGGGACAGGGTTACCTATGGCTACACCTTC.

This sequence joins TRBV7-2 and TRBJ1-6, with TRBD1 matching 7 bases. This CDR3 spans 14 amino acids. The ends lost 3 bases at V and 6 bases at J; junction bases unmatched: 2. Germline CDR1 reads SGHTA; CDR2 reads FQGNSA. The chain's CDR3 is CASSLTGFNSPLHF. As DNA, the CDR3 is TGTGCCAGCAGCTTGACAGGGTTTAATTCACCCCTCCACTTT. The whole variable domain, filled in from reference TRBV7-2 and TRBJ1-6, reads GAGVSQSPSNKVTEKGKDVELRCDPISGHTALYWYRQSLGQGLEFLIYFQGNSAPDKSGLPSDRFSAERTGGSVSTLTIQRTQQEDSAVYLCASSLTGFNSPLHFGNGTRLTVT.

The chain is built from TRBV6-1 and TRBJ2-7; 10 bases line up with TRBD1. The CDR3 runs 15 residues. V lost 6 bases, J lost 4 bases, and 9 bases stayed unmatched. Germline V gives CDR1 MNHNS, CDR2 SASEGT. The CDR3 bases are TGTGCCAGCAGCGCCCTAGACAGGGGGCGTTACGAGCAGTACTTC. It specifies CASSALDRGRYEQYF.

The chain combines TRBV19 with TRBJ1-2; D uncertain. This CDR3 is 16 amino acids long. Between the trimmed V and J ends, which lost 2 bases and 4 bases, there was a span of 17 bases. The germline gives CDR1 LNHDA, CDR2 SQIVND (reference sequence). The CDR3 here is CASSIPGEGVSYGYTF. The CDR3 DNA is TGTGCCAGTAGTATACCCGGGGAGGGCGTCAGCTATGGCTACACCTTC.

The V call is TRBV5-1, the J call TRBJ2-7, with 10 bases identical to TRBD2. V shed 4 bases and J 5 bases; nucleotides not matched to a gene: 12. CDR3 length: 16 amino acids. Per germline, CDR1 SGHRS and CDR2 YFSETQ. CDR3 bases: TGCGCCAGCAGCGGTCTAGCGGGGGCGGCGGGCCACGAGCAGTACTTC. Its protein product is CASSGLAGAAGHEQYF.

In regard to this clone: Within the sample, other DNA sequences also encode this same CDR3. The CDR3 region has the DNA TGTGCCAGCACTACGACAGGGTCGAGGGCTGAAGCTTTCTTT. Protein sequence: CASTTTGSRAEAFF. The genes are TRBV28 and TRBJ1-1; 7 bases match TRBD1. V was clipped by 7 bases and J by 6 bases; unmatched bases: 11. CDR1 MDHEN and CDR2 SYDVKM come from the germline V gene. There are 14 residues in the CDR3.

The chain has TRBV30 and TRBJ2-1; D gene ambiguous. CDR3 length equals 16 residues. Trimming left V 0 bases short and J 4 bases short, with 16 bases between. The germline CDR1 and CDR2 sequences are GTSNPN and SVGIG (reference sequence). The CDR3 DNA reads TGTGCCTGGAGTGTACCAGGCGATTTAAGATACAATGAGCAGTTCTTC. It codes for CAWSVPGDLRYNEQFF.

On this clone: One junction end disagrees with the germline gene, perhaps due to a read error. V gene TRBV7-9 combines with J gene TRBJ2-1, with 11 bases that match TRBD2. Germline assignment: CDR1 SEHNR and CDR2 FQNEAQ (reference sequence). The CDR3 has 15 residues. The CDR3 loop reads CASSLAGGPSNEQFF. The CDR3 nucleotides read TGTGCCAGCAGTTTAGCGGGAGGGCCTTCGAATGAGCAGTTCTTC. Drawing the rest from reference TRBV7-9 and TRBJ2-1, the complete variable domain is DTGVSQNPRHKITKRGQNVTFRCDPISEHNRLYWYRQTLGQGPEFLTYFQNEAQLEKSRLLSDRFSAERPKGSFSTLEIQRTEQGDSAMYLCASSLAGGPSNEQFFGPGTRLTVL.

The gene calls are TRBV18 and TRBJ2-2, with 7 bases that match TRBD2. CDR1 is KGHSH and CDR2 is LQKENI in the germline V gene. The CDR3 has 15 amino acids. The junction had 1 base not matched to a gene; V was cut back by 2 bases and J by 1 base. CDR3 bases: TGTGCCAGCTCACCATCTAGCGGGAACACCGGGGAGCTGTTTTTT. Translation: CASSPSSGNTGELFF.

The gene calls are TRBV7-9 and TRBJ2-3, with 7 bases fitting TRBD1. CDR1 is SEHNR, CDR2 FQNEAQ, per germline (reference sequence). The V and J ends lost 6 bases and 1 base, in that order; junction bases with no gene match: 10. CDR3 size: 16 residues. In nucleotides, the CDR3 is TGTGCCAGCAGAGGGACAGCCGATGCCCGCACAGATACGCAGTATTTT. It encodes CASRGTADARTDTQYF.

The rearrangement uses TRBV29-1 and TRBJ1-1; no definite D call. In germline, CDR1 is SQVTM, CDR2 ANQGSEA. This CDR3 spans 13 amino acids. Trimming stripped 2 bases from V and 0 bases from J, with 7 bases between. CDR3 sequence (DNA): TGCAGCGTTGAAAGAAGCTTGAACACTGAAGCTTTCTTT. Translated: CSVERSLNTEAFF. Variable domain in full (rest from reference TRBV29-1 and TRBJ1-1): SAVISQKPSRDICQRGTSLTIQCQVDSQVTMMFWYRQQPGQSLTLIATANQGSEATYESGFVIDKFPISRPNLTFSTLTVSNMSPEDSSIYLCSVERSLNTEAFFGQGTRLTVV.

The chain combines TRBV5-4 with TRBJ1-1; TRBD1 aligns across 9 bases. The J segment lost 1 base and the V segment lost 4 bases, leaving 5 bases of the junction unmatched. The CDR3 length is 15 residues. Germline V lookup: CDR1 SGHNT, CDR2 YYREEE (reference sequence). The CDR3 DNA follows: TGTGCCAGCAGCCCTGCACAGGGGGCGAACACTGAAGCTTTCTTT. It translates to CASSPAQGANTEAFF.